The rows below give T cell receptor beta chains drawn from one sample of a study of blood T cell repertoires in COVID-19. TCRdb's table, derived via immunoSEQ multiplex PCR, lists solely in-frame clones and lacks some. The profile covers some 120,000 clones, with 90% appearing a single time and less than 2% taken by the ten largest. Input material: peripheral blood. The receptors derive from a human donor with active COVID-19. The donor label of this sample is uncertain. The CDR3 runs from the conserved cysteine through the conserved F or W. The order of the fields is V gene, clone size, D gene, J gene, CDR3 protein, CDR3 DNA. D genes are given only for firm matches. Clone size is shown for a subset of rows, as once, few, many or a class of expanded clone.

v_gene: TRBV11-2
abundance: NA
d_gene: NA
j_gene: TRBJ2-7
CDR3aa: CASAYLYEQYF
CDR3nt: TGTGCCAGCGCCTACCTCTACGAGCAGTACTTC

v_gene: TRBV2
abundance: few
d_gene: NA
j_gene: TRBJ1-1
CDR3aa: CASSPVFQGHTEAFF
CDR3nt: TGTGCCAGCAGTCCAGTGTTTCAGGGGCACACTGAAGCTTTCTTT

v_gene: TRBV3-1/TRBV3-2
abundance: NA
d_gene: NA
j_gene: TRBJ1-5
CDR3aa: CASSQESGSNQSQHF
CDR3nt: TGTGCCAGCAGCCAAGAATCGGGGAGCAATCAGTCCCAGCATTTT

v_gene: TRBV27
abundance: NA
d_gene: TRBD1
j_gene: TRBJ2-7
CDR3aa: CASSPIRDRGSEQYF
CDR3nt: TGTGCCAGCAGTCCGATACGGGACAGGGGGAGCGAGCAGTACTTC

v_gene: TRBV4-2
abundance: NA
d_gene: TRBD1
j_gene: TRBJ2-1
CDR3aa: CASSLGAGQGSSNEQFF
CDR3nt: TGTGCCAGCAGCCTTGGGGCCGGACAGGGCTCTTCCAATGAGCAGTTCTTC

v_gene: TRBV18
abundance: NA
d_gene: TRBD1
j_gene: TRBJ1-4
CDR3aa: CASSPLGSGTGVEKLFF
CDR3nt: TGTGCCAGCTCACCACTCGGATCCGGGACAGGGGTTGAAAAACTGTTTTTT

v_gene: TRBV28
abundance: NA
d_gene: TRBD2
j_gene: TRBJ2-7
CDR3aa: CASRVSGGPAYEQYF
CDR3nt: TGTGCCAGCAGGGTTAGCGGGGGGCCCGCCTACGAGCAGTACTTC

v_gene: TRBV5-4
abundance: NA
d_gene: TRBD1
j_gene: TRBJ1-2
CDR3aa: CASSPGQNYYYGYTF
CDR3nt: TGTGCCAGCAGTCCGGGACAGAATTATTACTATGGCTACACCTTC

v_gene: TRBV11-2
abundance: NA
d_gene: TRBD1
j_gene: TRBJ2-7
CDR3aa: CASSPPGQGLIEQYF
CDR3nt: TGTGCCAGCAGCCCTCCGGGACAGGGTCTAATCGAGCAGTACTTC

v_gene: TRBV3-1/TRBV3-2
abundance: NA
d_gene: TRBD1
j_gene: TRBJ1-1
CDR3aa: CASSPQRTGTTEAFF
CDR3nt: TGTGCCAGCAGCCCCCAGAGGACAGGAACCACTGAAGCTTTCTTT

v_gene: TRBV7-2
abundance: NA
d_gene: NA
j_gene: TRBJ1-6
CDR3aa: CASSLGPYNSPLHF
CDR3nt: TGTGCCAGCAGCTTAGGGCCTTATAATTCACCCCTCCACTTT

v_gene: TRBV27
abundance: NA
d_gene: NA
j_gene: TRBJ1-2
CDR3aa: CASSSRRNIYGYTF
CDR3nt: TGTGCCAGCAGTTCCCGGCGGAACATCTATGGCTACACCTTC

v_gene: TRBV2
abundance: NA
d_gene: TRBD2
j_gene: TRBJ2-3
CDR3aa: CASRRLAGSTDTQYF
CDR3nt: TGTGCCAGCAGGCGGCTAGCGGGGAGCACAGATACGCAGTATTTT

v_gene: TRBV9
abundance: NA
d_gene: TRBD1
j_gene: TRBJ2-3
CDR3aa: CASSVASTGGRTDTQYF
CDR3nt: TGTGCCAGCAGCGTAGCCAGTACAGGGGGGCGGACAGATACGCAGTATTTT

v_gene: TRBV2
abundance: NA
d_gene: TRBD1
j_gene: TRBJ2-1
CDR3aa: CASSVYRGYNEQFF
CDR3nt: TGTGCCAGCAGTGTCTACAGGGGTTACAATGAGCAGTTCTTC

v_gene: TRBV28
abundance: NA
d_gene: TRBD1
j_gene: TRBJ1-2
CDR3aa: CASRHPGQGEYGYTF
CDR3nt: TGTGCCAGCAGACATCCCGGACAGGGCGAGTATGGCTACACCTTC

v_gene: TRBV7-9
abundance: few
d_gene: NA
j_gene: TRBJ2-1
CDR3aa: CASSPLWLSHEQFF
CDR3nt: TGTGCCAGCAGCCCCCTTTGGTTAAGCCATGAGCAGTTCTTC

v_gene: TRBV7-2
abundance: NA
d_gene: NA
j_gene: TRBJ1-1
CDR3aa: CASRIQENTEAFF
CDR3nt: TGTGCCAGCAGAATACAGGAGAACACTGAAGCTTTCTTT

v_gene: TRBV15
abundance: NA
d_gene: TRBD1
j_gene: TRBJ2-3
CDR3aa: CATSRDQGTGEDTQYF
CDR3nt: TGTGCCACCAGCAGAGATCAGGGGACAGGGGAAGATACGCAGTATTTT

v_gene: TRBV19
abundance: few
d_gene: NA
j_gene: TRBJ1-5
CDR3aa: CASTRPGNPNQPQHF
CDR3nt: TGTGCCAGTACCCGCCCGGGGAATCCCAATCAGCCCCAGCATTTT

v_gene: TRBV7-2
abundance: NA
d_gene: NA
j_gene: TRBJ1-2
CDR3aa: CASSSLRQASGGYTF
CDR3nt: TGTGCCAGCAGCTCGTTACGACAGGCGAGTGGTGGCTACACCTTC

v_gene: TRBV29-1
abundance: NA
d_gene: NA
j_gene: TRBJ2-3
CDR3aa: CSVVSTDTQYF
CDR3nt: TGCAGCGTTGTAAGCACAGATACGCAGTATTTT

v_gene: TRBV18
abundance: NA
d_gene: TRBD2
j_gene: TRBJ2-5
CDR3aa: CASSKLTTSALETQYF
CDR3nt: TGTGCCAGCTCAAAATTAACCACTAGCGCCCTCGAGACCCAGTACTTC

v_gene: TRBV5-4
abundance: NA
d_gene: NA
j_gene: TRBJ2-1
CDR3aa: CASSLRLGVNEQFF
CDR3nt: TGTGCCAGCAGCTTGAGACTAGGAGTCAATGAGCAGTTCTTC

v_gene: TRBV9
abundance: once
d_gene: NA
j_gene: TRBJ2-6
CDR3aa: CASSPGSSGANVLTF
CDR3nt: TGTGCCAGCAGCCCAGGAAGCTCTGGGGCCAACGTCCTGACTTTC

v_gene: TRBV5-1
abundance: NA
d_gene: NA
j_gene: TRBJ1-2
CDR3aa: CASSLVVSYGYTF
CDR3nt: TGCGCCAGCAGCTTGGTCGTCAGCTATGGCTACACCTTC

v_gene: TRBV7-2
abundance: NA
d_gene: TRBD2
j_gene: TRBJ2-7
CDR3aa: CASSLVSSGSTYEQYF
CDR3nt: TGTGCCAGCAGCTTAGTGTCTAGCGGGTCAACCTACGAGCAGTACTTC

v_gene: TRBV5-4
abundance: NA
d_gene: TRBD2
j_gene: TRBJ2-1
CDR3aa: CASSLMKLADTYNEQFF
CDR3nt: TGTGCCAGCAGCCTTATGAAACTAGCGGACACCTACAATGAGCAGTTCTTC